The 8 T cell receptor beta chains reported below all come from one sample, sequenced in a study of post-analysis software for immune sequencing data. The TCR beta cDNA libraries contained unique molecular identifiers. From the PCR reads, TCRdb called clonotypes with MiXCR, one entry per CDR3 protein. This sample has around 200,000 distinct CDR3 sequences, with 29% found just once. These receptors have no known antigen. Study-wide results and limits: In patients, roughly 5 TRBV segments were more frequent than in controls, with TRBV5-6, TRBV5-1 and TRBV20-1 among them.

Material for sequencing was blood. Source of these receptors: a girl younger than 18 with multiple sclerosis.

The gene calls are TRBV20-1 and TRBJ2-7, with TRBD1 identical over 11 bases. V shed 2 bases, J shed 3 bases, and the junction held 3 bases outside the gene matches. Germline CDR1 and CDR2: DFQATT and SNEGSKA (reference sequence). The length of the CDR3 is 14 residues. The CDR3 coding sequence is TGCAGTGCTAGATCGGGACAGGGGGGCTACGAGCAGTACTTC. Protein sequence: CSARSGQGGYEQYF.

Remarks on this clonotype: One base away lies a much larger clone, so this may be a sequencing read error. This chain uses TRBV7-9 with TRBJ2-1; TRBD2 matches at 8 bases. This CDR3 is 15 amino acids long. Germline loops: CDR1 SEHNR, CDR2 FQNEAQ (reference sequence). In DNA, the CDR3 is TGTGCCAGCAGCTCAGCGGGAGAGACCTACGATGAGCAGTTCTTC. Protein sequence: CASSSAGETYDEQFF.

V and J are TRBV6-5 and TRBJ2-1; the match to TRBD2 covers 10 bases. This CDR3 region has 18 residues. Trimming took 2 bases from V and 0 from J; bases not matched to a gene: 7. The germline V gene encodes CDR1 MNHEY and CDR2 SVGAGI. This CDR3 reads CASSYRASGGRSYNEQFF. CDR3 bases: TGTGCCAGCAGTTACCGGGCTAGCGGGGGCCGCTCCTACAATGAGCAGTTCTTC.

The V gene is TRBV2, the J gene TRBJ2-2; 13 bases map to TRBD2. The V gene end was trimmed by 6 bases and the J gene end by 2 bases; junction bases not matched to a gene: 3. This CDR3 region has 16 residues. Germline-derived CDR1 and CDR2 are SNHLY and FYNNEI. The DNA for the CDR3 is TGTGCCAGCAGGGGACTAGCGGGGTCCAACACCGGGGAGCTGTTTTTT. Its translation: CASRGLAGSNTGELFF.

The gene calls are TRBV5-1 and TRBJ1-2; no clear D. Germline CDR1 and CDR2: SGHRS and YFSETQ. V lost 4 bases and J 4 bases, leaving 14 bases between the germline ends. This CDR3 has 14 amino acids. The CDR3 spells CASSETDGFYGYTF. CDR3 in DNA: TGCGCCAGCAGCGAAACTGACGGCTTCTATGGCTACACCTTC.

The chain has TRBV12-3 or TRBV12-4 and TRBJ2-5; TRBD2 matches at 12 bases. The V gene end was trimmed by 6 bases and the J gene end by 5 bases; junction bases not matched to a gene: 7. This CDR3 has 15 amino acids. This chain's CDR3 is CASRLNGLAGETQYF. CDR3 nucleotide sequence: TGTGCCAGCAGACTCAACGGACTAGCGGGGGAGACCCAGTACTTC.

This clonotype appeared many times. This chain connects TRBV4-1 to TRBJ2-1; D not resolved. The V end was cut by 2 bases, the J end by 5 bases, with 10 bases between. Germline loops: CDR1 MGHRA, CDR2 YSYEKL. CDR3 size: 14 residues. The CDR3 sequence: CASSQSRVNNEQFF. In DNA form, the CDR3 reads TGCGCCAGCAGCCAATCAAGGGTAAACAATGAGCAGTTCTTC.

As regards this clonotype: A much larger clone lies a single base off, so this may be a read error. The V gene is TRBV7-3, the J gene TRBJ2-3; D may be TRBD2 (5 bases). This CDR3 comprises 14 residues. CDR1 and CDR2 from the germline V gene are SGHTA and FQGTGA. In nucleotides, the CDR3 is TGTGGCAGCAGCTTAAACGGGGGCACAGATACGCAGTATTTT. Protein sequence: CGSSLNGGTDTQYF. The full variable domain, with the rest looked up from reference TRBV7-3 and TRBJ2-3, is GAGVSQTPSNKVTEKGKYVELRCDPISGHTALYWYRQSLGQGPEFLIYFQGTGAADDSGLPNDRFFAVRPEGSVSTLKIQRTERGDSAVYLCGSSLNGGTDTQYFGPGTRLTVL.